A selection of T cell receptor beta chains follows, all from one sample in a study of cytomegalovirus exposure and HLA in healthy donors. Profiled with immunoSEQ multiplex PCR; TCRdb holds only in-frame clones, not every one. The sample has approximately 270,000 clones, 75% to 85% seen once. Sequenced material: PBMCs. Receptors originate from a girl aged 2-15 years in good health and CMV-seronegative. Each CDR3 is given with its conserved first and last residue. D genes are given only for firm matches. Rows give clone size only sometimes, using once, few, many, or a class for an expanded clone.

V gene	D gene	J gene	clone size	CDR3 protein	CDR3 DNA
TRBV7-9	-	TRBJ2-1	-	CASSLSRSGINNEQFF	TGTGCCAGCAGCCTAAGCCGATCGGGGATAAACAATGAGCAGTTCTTC
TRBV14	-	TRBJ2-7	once	CASSQEWSSYEQYF	TGTGCCAGCAGCCAAGAATGGAGCTCCTACGAGCAGTACTTC
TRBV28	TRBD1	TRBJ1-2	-	CASSFLGTGFGYTF	TGTGCCAGCAGTTTCCTAGGGACAGGGTTCGGCTACACCTTC
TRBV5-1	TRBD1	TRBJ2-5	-	CASSPRDRQQETQYF	TGCGCCAGCAGTCCCCGGGACAGACAACAAGAGACCCAGTACTTC
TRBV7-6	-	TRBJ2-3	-	CASSLGLSSTDTQYF	TGTGCCAGCAGCTTAGGACTATCTAGCACAGATACGCAGTATTTT
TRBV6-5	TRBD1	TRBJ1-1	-	CASSYFVTGGNTEAFF	TGTGCCAGCAGTTACTTCGTTACAGGGGGGAACACTGAAGCTTTCTTT
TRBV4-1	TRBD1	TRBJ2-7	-	CASSQDRGFYEQYF	TGCGCCAGCAGCCAAGACAGGGGGTTCTACGAGCAGTACTTC
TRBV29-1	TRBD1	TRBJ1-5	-	CSVSGTVNQPQHF	TGCAGCGTTTCCGGGACAGTCAATCAGCCCCAGCATTTT
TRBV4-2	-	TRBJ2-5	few	CASSQGISDRGQLQETQYF	TGTGCCAGCAGCCAAGGCATCTCGGACCGTGGACAGCTCCAAGAGACCCAGTACTTC
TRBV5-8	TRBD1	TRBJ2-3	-	CASSWTQGPGDTQYF	TGTGCCAGCAGCTGGACACAGGGGCCGGGAGATACGCAGTATTTT
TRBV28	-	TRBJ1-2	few	CASSFGSGPCGYTF	TGTGCCAGCAGTTTTGGGTCAGGGCCGTGTGGCTACACCTTC
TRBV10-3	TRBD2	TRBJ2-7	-	CAISEGLAGEQYF	TGTGCCATCAGTGAGGGGTTAGCGGGAGAGCAGTACTTC
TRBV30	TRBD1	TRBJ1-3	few	CAWTVAGGRSGNTIYF	TGTGCCTGGACGGTGGCAGGGGGCCGCTCTGGAAACACCATATATTTT
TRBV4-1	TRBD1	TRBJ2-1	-	CASSQRFDRGGGEQFF	TGCGCCAGCAGCCAAAGATTCGACAGGGGAGGCGGTGAGCAGTTCTTC